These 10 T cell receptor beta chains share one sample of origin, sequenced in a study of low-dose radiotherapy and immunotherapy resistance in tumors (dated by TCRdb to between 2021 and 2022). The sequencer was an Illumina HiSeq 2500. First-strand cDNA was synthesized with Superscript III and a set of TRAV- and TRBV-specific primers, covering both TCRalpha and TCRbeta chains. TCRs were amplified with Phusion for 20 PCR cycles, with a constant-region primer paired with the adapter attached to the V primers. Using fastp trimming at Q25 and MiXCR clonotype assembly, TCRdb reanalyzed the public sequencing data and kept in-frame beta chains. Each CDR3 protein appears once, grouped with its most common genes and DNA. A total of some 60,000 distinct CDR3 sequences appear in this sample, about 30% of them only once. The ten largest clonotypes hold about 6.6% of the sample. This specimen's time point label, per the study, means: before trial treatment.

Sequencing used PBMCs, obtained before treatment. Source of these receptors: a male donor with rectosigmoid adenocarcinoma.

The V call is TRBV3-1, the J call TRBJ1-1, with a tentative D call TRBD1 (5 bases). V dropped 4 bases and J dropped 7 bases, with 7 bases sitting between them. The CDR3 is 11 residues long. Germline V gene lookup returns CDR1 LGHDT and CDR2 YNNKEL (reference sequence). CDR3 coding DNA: TGTGCCAGCAGCCCGGGGGGTGAAGCTTTCTTT. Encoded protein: CASSPGGEAFF.

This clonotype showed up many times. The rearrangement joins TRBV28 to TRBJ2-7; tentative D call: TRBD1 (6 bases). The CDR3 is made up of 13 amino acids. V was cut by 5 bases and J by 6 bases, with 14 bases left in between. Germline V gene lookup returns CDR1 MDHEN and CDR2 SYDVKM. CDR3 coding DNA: TGTGCCAGCAGTAGTTACAGGGAAGGCGAGCAGTACTTC. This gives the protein CASSSYREGEQYF.

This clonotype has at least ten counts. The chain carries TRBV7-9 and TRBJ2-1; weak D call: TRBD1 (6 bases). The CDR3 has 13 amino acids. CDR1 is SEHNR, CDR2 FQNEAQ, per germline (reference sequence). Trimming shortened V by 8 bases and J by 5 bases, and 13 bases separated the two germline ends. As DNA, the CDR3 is TGTGCCAGCGCAAAAACAGGGAACAATGAGCAGTTCTTC. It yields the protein CASAKTGNNEQFF.

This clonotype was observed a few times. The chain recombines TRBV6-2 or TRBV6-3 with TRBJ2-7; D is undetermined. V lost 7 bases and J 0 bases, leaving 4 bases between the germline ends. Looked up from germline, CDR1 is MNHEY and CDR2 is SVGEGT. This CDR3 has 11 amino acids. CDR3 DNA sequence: TGTGCCAGCACGGGCTCCTACGAGCAGTACTTC. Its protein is CASTGSYEQYF.

This CDR3 reads CSARVRGLAGGQDTQYF. The CDR3 nucleotides are TGCAGTGCTAGAGTAAGAGGACTAGCGGGGGGGCAAGATACGCAGTATTTT. V usage is TRBV20-1 and J usage is TRBJ2-3; 15 bases are a match to TRBD2. CDR1 is DFQATT and CDR2 is SNEGSKA in the germline V gene (reference sequence). With 1 base clipped from V and 5 bases from J, the junction kept 7 bases outside the gene matches. The CDR3 runs 17 residues.

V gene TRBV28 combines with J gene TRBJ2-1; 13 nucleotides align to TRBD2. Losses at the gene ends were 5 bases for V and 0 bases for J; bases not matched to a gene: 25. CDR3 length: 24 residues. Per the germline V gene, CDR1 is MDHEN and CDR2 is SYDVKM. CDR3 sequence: CASSTIEGHTGTSGKRSSYNEQFF. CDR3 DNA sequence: TGTGCCAGCAGTACCATCGAGGGACACACCGGGACTAGCGGGAAGAGGAGCTCCTACAATGAGCAGTTCTTC.

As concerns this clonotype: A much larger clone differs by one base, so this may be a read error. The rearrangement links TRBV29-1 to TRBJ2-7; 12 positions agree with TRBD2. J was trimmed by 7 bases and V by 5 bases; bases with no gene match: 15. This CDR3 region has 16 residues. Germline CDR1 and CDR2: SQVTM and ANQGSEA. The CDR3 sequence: CSVLSLAGGRRNEQYF. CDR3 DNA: TGCAGCGTTCTGTCACTAGCGGGAGGTCGGCGCAATGAGCAGTACTTC.

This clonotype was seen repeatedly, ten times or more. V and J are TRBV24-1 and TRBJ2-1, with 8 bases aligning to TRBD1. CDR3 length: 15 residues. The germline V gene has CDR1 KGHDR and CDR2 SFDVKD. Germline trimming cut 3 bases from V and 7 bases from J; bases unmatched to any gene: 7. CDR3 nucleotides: TGTGCCACCAGTGATCGACGGACAGGGCTAAATGAGCAGTTCTTC. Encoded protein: CATSDRRTGLNEQFF.

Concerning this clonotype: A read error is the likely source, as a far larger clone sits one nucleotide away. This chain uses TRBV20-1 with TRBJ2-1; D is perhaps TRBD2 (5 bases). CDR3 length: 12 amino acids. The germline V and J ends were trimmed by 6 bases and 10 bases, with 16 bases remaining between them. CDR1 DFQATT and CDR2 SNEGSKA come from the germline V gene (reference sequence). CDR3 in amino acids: CSAGGLPYEQFF. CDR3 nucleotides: TGCAGTGCGGGCGGGTTACCCTACGAGCAGTTCTTC.

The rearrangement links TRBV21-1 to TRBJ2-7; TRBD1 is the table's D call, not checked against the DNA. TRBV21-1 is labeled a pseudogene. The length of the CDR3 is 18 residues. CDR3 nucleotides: TGTGCCAGCAGCGGACCGGGACAGGGGGGCCTCGGGTCCTACGAGCAGTACTTC. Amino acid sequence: CASSGPGQGGLGSYEQYF.